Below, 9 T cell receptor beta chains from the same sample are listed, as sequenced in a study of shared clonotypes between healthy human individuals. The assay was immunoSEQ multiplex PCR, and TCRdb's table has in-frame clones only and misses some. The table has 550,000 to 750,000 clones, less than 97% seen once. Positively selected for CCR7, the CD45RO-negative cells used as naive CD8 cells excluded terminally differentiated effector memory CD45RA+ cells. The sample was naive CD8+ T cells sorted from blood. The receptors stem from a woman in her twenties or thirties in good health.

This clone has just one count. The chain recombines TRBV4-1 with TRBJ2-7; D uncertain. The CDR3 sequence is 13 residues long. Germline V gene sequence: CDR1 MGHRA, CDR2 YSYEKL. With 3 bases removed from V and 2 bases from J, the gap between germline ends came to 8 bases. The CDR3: CASSHGQTYEQYF. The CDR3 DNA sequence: TGCGCCAGCAGCCACGGGCAGACCTACGAGCAGTACTTC.

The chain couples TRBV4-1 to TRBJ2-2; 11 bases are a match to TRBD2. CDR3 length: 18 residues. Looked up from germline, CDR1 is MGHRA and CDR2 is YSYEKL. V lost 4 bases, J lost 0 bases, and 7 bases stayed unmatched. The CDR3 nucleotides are TGCGCCAGCAGCCCCCGACTAGCGGGAAACCCGAACACCGGGGAGCTGTTTTTT. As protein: CASSPRLAGNPNTGELFF.

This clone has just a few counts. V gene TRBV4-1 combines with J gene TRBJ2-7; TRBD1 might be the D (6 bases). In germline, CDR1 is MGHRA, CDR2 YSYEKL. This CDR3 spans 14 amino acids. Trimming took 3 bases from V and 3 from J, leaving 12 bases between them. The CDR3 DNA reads TGCGCCAGCAGCCACCGGGACACGGACTACGAGCAGTACTTC. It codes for CASSHRDTDYEQYF.

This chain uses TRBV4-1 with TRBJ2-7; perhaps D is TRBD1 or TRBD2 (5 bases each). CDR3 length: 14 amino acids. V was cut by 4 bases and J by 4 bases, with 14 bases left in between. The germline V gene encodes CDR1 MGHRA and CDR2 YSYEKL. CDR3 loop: CASSPGPRAYEQYF. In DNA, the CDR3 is TGCGCCAGCAGCCCGGGACCCAGGGCGTACGAGCAGTACTTC.

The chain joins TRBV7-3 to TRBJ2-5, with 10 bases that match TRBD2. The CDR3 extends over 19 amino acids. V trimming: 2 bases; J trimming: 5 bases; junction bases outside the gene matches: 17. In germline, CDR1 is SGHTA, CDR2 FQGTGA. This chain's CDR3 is CASSLWAEGFSGRMETQYF. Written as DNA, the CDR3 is TGTGCCAGCAGCTTATGGGCGGAGGGGTTTAGCGGGAGGATGGAGACCCAGTACTTC.

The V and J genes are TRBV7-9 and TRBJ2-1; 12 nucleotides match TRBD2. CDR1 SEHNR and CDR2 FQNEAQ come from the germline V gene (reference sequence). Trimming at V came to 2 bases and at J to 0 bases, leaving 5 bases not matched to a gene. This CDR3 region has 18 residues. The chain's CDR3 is CASSLRTSGISSYNEQFF. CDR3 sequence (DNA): TGTGCCAGCAGCTTAAGGACTAGCGGGATTAGCTCCTACAATGAGCAGTTCTTC.

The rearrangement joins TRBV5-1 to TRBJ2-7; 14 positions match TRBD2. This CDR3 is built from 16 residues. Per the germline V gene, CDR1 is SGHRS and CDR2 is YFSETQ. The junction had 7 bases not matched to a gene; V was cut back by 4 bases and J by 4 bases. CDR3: CASSDGLAGGGYEQYF. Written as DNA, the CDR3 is TGCGCCAGCAGCGACGGACTAGCGGGAGGAGGGTACGAGCAGTACTTC.

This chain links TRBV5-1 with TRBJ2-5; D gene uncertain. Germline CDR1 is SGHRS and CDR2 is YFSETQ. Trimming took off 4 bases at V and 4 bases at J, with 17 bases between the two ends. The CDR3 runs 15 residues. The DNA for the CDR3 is TGCGCCAGCAGCCCAGAGGAACAGTATCCAGAGACCCAGTACTTC. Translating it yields CASSPEEQYPETQYF. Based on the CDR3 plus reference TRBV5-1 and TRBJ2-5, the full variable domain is KAGVTQTPRYLIKTRGQQVTLSCSPISGHRSVSWYQQTPGQGLQFLFEYFSETQRNKGNFPGRFSGRQFSNSRSEMNVSTLELGDSALYLCASSPEEQYPETQYFGPGTRLLVL.

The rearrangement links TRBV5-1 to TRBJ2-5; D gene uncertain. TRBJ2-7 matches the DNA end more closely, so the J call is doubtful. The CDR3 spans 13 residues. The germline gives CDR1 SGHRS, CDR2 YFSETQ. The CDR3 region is CASSEDVPYEQYF. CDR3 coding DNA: TGCGCCAGCAGCGAGGACGTCCCCTACGAGCAGTACTTC.